The 3 T cell receptor beta chains below were found in one sample sequenced in a study of response to subunit inactivated influenza vaccine. TCRdb reprocessed the RT-PCR reads with MiXCR, giving one entry per CDR3 protein. The table has 500,000 to 600,000 distinct CDR3 sequences, roughly 13% seen once. The sample here was PBMCs from blood, taken around seven weeks after vaccination. The receptors come from a man in his fifties or sixties who received an inactivated influenza vaccine.

This clonotype was found a few times. In DNA, the CDR3 is TGTGCCAGCAGTTACAAGGGGACGCTCATGAACACTGAAGCTTTCTTT. It codes for CASSYKGTLMNTEAFF. The chain links TRBV6-5 to TRBJ1-1, with a weak D call TRBD1 (5 bases). Germline CDR1 reads MNHEY; CDR2 reads SVGAGI. The CDR3 is made up of 16 amino acids. Trimming removed 2 bases at V and 0 bases at J, with 13 bases between.

This chain links TRBV10-3 with TRBJ2-7, with TRBD1 matching 11 bases. The CDR3 extends over 16 amino acids. Germline CDR1 and CDR2: ENHRY and SYGVKD. The ends lost 0 bases at V and 6 bases at J; junction bases unmatched: 7. This CDR3 reads CAISESIGQGASEQYF. CDR3 coding DNA: TGTGCCATCAGTGAGTCGATCGGACAGGGGGCGAGCGAGCAGTACTTC.

This clonotype turned up a few times. The V and J genes are TRBV12-3 or TRBV12-4 and TRBJ2-7; possibly TRBD1 for D (5 bases). V was shortened by 7 bases and J by 6 bases, with 19 bases between the two germline ends. The CDR3 contains 14 residues. The CDR3 nucleotides are TGTGCCAGCAACCAGGGCGTGGGGTCGGGCGAGCAGTACTTC. Its protein is CASNQGVGSGEQYF.